This T cell receptor (beta chain) was found in a study of cytomegalovirus exposure and HLA in healthy donors. The PCR ran on 60 Vbeta and 13 Jbeta primers. In the authors' methods: Later, an analysis found 80 million or so unique TCR beta chains, and about 10 million of these were shared. TCRdb's table, derived via immunoSEQ multiplex PCR, lists solely in-frame clones and lacks some. From that table come the V and J calls and clone size; the DNA was used to work out D and trimming. The table includes 98,000 or so clones, about 74% detected once. This clone was detected only a few times. Its antigen remains unidentified. The germline V gene has CDR1 SGHRS and CDR2 YFSETQ. The V and J ends lost 6 bases and 2 bases, in that order; junction bases with no gene match: 10. The CDR3 runs 15 residues. Whole-study results and caveats: When analyzed later, the rates of TCR association showed variation by HLA locus, with DRB1 the most and HLA-C the fewest. Confirmation in vitro established that three CMV-associated chains were specific for CMV antigens. In a later analysis, HLA-associated beta chains showed higher expansion and lower generation probabilities than comparable chains.

The V call is TRBV5-1, the J call TRBJ2-5; 7 bases are shared with TRBD1. Sequenced material: PBMCs. The source is a man between 60 and 75 years old in good health and CMV-seropositive. The CDR3 sequence: CASNDQPGQQETQYF. DNA of the CDR3: TGCGCCAGCAACGATCAGCCGGGACAGCAAGAGACCCAGTACTTC.